What follows describes a single TCR beta chain. What it recognizes is unknown. The data derive from a study of T cells after yellow fever vaccination. Turning to the study itself: Fractions of limited cellularity were prepared by means of SMART-Seq v4 Ultra Low Input. Study-level results: Clones that expanded after primary vaccination mostly reappeared after the booster (roughly 96% CD4, about 91% CD8). Secondary responses were weaker yet peaked faster, day 5 versus 15.

Generation of TCR cDNA used 5'RACE template switching (which added a universal primer site and UMIs). MiXCR, run by TCRdb on the 5' RACE reads, gives a single entry per CDR3 protein. Among hundreds of thousands of distinct CDR3 sequences, about 12% were seen once, and the ten largest hold about 15%. The germline V and J ends were trimmed by 0 bases and 8 bases, with 16 bases remaining between them. The CDR3 has 15 residues. CDR1 and CDR2 from the germline V gene are LGHNA and YSLEER. The sequence derives from a man aged 25-45 years who received the YFV17D yellow fever vaccine. The sample here was PBMCs, taken on the day of the yellow fever booster vaccination. This rearrangement joins TRBV4-3 to TRBJ1-2, with no clear D. The CDR3 DNA follows: TGCGCCAGCAGCCAAGACAAACCGGCGGCAGGAGGCTACACCTTC. Translated, it gives CASSQDKPAAGGYTF.